This TCR beta chain was obtained from a study of Ad26.COV2.S vaccination and SARS-CoV-2 variants. Across the whole study: Ad26.COV2.S shots went into the muscle once or twice, 56 days apart.

This clone was seen a single time. Its specificity is unknown. V gave up 5 bases and J gave up 10 bases; unmatched junction bases: 10. CDR1 is SGHTA and CDR2 is FQGTGA in the germline V gene. The length of the CDR3 is 13 residues. Treatment of the sample: approximately 18 received Ad26.COV2.S at low or high dose, single or two shots; 5 received placebo; per-sample allocation not given. It was on day 63 after the first vaccine or placebo injection that samples were taken. The donor's status was that of an adult aged 18-55 years in Boston. Whole-study results and caveats: Marked by substantial breadth, spike-specific CD8+ and CD4+ T cell responses were reportedly seen after vaccination.

Libraries were prepared by immunoSEQ multiplex PCR; TCRdb keeps only in-frame clonotypes and omits some of them. The sample includes approximately 350,000 clones, about 83% of them seen just once. The clonotype comes from a person aged 18-60 years who received the Ad26.COV2.S COVID-19 vaccine or a placebo. The material was peripheral blood, obtained in a trial of Ad26.COV2.S vaccine versus placebo. This rearrangement joins TRBV7-3 to TRBJ1-1, with 7 bases matching TRBD1. The CDR3 region has the DNA TGTGCCAGCAGCCCTGGGGACAGTTTGACAGCTTTCTTT. This encodes CASSPGDSLTAFF.